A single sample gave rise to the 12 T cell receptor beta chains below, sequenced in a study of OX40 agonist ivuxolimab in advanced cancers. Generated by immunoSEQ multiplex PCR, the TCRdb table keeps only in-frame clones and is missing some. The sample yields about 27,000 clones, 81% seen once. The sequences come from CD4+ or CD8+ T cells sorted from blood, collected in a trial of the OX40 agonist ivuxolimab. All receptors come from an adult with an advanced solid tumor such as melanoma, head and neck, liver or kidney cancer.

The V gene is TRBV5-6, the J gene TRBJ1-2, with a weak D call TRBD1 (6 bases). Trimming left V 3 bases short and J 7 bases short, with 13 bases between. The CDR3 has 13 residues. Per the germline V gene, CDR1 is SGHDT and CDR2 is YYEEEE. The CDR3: CASSSGDVGGYTF. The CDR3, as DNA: TGTGCCAGCAGCTCAGGGGACGTTGGTGGCTACACCTTC.

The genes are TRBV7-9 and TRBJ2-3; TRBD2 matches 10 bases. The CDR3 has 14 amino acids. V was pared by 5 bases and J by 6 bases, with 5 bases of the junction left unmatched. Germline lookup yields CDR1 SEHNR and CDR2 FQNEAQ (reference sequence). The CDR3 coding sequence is TGTGCCAGCAGCACCCCGACTAGCGGGGATACGCAGTATTTT. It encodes CASSTPTSGDTQYF.

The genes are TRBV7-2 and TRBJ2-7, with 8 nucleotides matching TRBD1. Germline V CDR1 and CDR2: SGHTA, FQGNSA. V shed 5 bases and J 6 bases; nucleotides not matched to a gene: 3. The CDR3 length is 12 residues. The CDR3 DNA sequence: TGTGCCAGCAGCCCAGACAGGGGCGAGCAGTACTTC. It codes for CASSPDRGEQYF.

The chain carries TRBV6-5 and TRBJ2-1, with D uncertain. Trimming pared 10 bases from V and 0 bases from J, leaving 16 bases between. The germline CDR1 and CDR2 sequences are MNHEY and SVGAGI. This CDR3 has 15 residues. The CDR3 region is CATKDWGSSYNEQFF. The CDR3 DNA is TGTGCCACTAAAGACTGGGGAAGCTCCTACAATGAGCAGTTCTTC.

This CDR3 is CASSPFWGTSNQPQHF. CDR3 DNA: TGTGCCAGCAGCCCCTTTTGGGGTACGAGCAATCAGCCCCAGCATTTT. The chain carries TRBV2 and TRBJ1-5; D gene uncertain. CDR1 and CDR2 (germline): SNHLY, FYNNEI. With 6 bases removed from V and 1 base from J, the gap between germline ends came to 16 bases. CDR3 length: 16 amino acids. Based on the CDR3 plus reference TRBV2 and TRBJ1-5, the full variable domain is EPEVTQTPSHQVTQMGQEVILRCVPISNHLYFYWYRQILGQKVEFLVSFYNNEISEKSEIFDDQFSVERPDGSNFTLKIRSTKLEDSAMYFCASSPFWGTSNQPQHFGDGTRLSIL.

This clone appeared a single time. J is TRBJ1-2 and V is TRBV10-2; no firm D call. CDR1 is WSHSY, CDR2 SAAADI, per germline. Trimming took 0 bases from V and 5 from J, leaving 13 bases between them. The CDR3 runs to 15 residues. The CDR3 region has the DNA TGCGCCAGCAGTGAGTCGGACTTCTTCCGGTATGGCTACACCTTC. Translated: CASSESDFFRYGYTF.

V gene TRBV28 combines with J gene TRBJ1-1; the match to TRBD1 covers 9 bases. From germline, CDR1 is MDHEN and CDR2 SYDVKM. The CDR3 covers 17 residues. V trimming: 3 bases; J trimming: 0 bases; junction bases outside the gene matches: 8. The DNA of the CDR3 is TGTGCCAGCAGTTTGGCCCACAGGGGGCGGCTGAACACTGAAGCTTTCTTT. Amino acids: CASSLAHRGRLNTEAFF. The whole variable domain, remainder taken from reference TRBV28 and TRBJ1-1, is DVKVTQSSRYLVKRTGEKVFLECVQDMDHENMFWYRQDPGLGLRLIYFSYDVKMKEKGDIPEGYSVSREKKERFSLILESASTNQTSMYLCASSLAHRGRLNTEAFFGQGTRLTVV.

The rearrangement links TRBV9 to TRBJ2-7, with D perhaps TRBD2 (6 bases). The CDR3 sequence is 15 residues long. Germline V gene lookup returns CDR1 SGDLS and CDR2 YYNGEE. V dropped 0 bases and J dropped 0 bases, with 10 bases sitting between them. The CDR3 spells CASSVGGDLSYEQYF. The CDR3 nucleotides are TGTGCCAGCAGCGTAGGGGGGGACCTCTCCTACGAGCAGTACTTC.

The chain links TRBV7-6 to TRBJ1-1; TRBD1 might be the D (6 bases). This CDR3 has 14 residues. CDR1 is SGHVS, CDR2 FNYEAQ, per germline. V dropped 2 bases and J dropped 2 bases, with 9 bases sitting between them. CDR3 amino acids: CASSLSDSNTEAFF. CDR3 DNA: TGTGCCAGCAGCTTATCGGACAGTAACACTGAAGCTTTCTTT.

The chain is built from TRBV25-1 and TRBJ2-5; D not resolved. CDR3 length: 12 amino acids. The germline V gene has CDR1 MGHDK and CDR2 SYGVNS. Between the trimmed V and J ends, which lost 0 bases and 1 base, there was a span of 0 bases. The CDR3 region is CASSEYQETQYF. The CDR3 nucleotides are TGTGCCAGCAGTGAATACCAAGAGACCCAGTACTTC.

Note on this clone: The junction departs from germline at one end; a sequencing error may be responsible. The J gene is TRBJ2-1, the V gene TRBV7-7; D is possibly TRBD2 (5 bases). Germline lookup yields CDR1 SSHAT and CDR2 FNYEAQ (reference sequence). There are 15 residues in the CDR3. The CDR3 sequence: CASSPGLDRYNEQFF. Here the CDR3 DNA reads TGTGCTAGCAGCCCTGGACTGGACCGTTACAATGAGCAGTTCTTC.

Here the CDR3 DNA reads TGCAGCGTTGGGTCATACAGGGGGCTAGGAGGCTACACCTTC. It specifies CSVGSYRGLGGYTF. This chain uses TRBV29-1 with TRBJ1-2; 9 bases agree with TRBD1. The CDR3 runs 14 residues. Germline CDR1 is SQVTM and CDR2 is ANQGSEA. With V trimmed by 4 bases and J by 8 bases, 11 bases remained unmatched. The full variable domain, completed using reference TRBV29-1 and TRBJ1-2, is SAVISQKPSRDICQRGTSLTIQCQVDSQVTMMFWYRQQPGQSLTLIATANQGSEATYESGFVIDKFPISRPNLTFSTLTVSNMSPEDSSIYLCSVGSYRGLGGYTFGSGTRLTVV.